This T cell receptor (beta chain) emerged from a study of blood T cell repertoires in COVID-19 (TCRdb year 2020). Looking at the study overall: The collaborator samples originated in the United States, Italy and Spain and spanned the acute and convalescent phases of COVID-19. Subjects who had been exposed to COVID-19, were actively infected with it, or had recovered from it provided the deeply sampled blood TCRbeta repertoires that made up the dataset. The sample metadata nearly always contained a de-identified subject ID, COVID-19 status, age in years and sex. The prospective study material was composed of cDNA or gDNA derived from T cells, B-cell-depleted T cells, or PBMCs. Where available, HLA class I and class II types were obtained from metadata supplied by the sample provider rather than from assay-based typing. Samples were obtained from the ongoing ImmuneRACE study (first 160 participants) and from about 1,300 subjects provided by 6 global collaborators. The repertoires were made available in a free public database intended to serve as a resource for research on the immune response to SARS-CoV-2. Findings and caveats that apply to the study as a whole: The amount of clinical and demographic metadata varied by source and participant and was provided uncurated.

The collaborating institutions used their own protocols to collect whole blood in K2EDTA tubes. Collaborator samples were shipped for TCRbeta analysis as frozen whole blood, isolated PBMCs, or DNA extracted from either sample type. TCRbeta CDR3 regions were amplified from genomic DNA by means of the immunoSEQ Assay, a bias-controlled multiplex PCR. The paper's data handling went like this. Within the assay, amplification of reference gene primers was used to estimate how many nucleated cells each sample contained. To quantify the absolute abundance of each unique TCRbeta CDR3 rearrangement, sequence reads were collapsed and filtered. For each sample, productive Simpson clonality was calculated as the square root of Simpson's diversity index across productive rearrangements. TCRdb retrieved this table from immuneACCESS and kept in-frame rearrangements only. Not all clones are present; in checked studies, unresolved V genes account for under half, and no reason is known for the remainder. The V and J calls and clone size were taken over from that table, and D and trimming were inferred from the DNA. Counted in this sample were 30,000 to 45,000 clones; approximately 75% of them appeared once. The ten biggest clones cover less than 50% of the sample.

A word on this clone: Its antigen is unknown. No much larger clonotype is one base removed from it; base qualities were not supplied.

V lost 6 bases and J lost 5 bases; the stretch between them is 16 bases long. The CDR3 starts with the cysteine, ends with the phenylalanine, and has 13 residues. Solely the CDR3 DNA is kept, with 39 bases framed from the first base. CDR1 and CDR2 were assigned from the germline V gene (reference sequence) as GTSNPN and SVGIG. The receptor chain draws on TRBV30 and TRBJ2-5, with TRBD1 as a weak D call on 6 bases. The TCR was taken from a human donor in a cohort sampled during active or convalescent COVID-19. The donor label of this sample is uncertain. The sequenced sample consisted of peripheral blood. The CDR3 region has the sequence CACQRTQGETQYF. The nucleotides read TGTGCCTGTCAGAGGACCCAGGGGGAGACCCAGTACTTC.